The T cell receptor beta chain under discussion was sequenced for a study of control samples from healthy donors and cancer patients. V was shortened by 0 bases and J by 8 bases, with 14 bases between the two germline ends. Germline V lookup: CDR1 MGHRA, CDR2 YSYEKL. This CDR3 region has 16 residues. Profiling relied on immunoSEQ multiplex PCR, and the TCRdb table lists in-frame clones only, not all of them. The data hold approximately 190,000 clones, with roughly nine tenths observed a single time. Sequenced sample: blood. This clonotype originated in a man aged 30-40 years in good health. The chain links TRBV4-1 to TRBJ1-6; D is ambiguous. CDR3 in DNA: TGCGCCAGCAGCCAAGATCAACCGGGTTCCTATTCACCCCTCCACTTT. Amino acid sequence: CASSQDQPGSYSPLHF.